These 27 T cell receptor beta chains came from one sample sequenced in a study of tumor and adjacent non-tumor tissue in lung cancer (dated by TCRdb to 2016 to 2019). The library was generated by multiplex PCR. TCRdb lists the instrument as Illumina HiSeq 2500. Following protocols modified from ARM-PCR, the researchers constructed TCRbeta libraries through three rounds of nested PCR with primers (Table S4). Using fastp at Q25 and MiXCR, TCRdb reprocessed the public reads and kept productive beta chains. Duplicate CDR3 protein sequences are folded into a single record with the most common DNA and genes. The sample profile shows 90,000 to 100,000 distinct CDR3 sequences; 80% of them were found once. The top ten hold roughly 29% of the sample. Bulk unsorted tissue served as the source for RNA extraction, and RNA quality was assessed using a NanoDrop ND-1000 and an Agilent 2100. Distant non-tumor tissue taken more than 3 cm from the tumor edge was used as the normal lung sample.

Sequencing was carried out using distant non-tumor lung tissue. Receptor source: a man aged 55 to 70 with small cell lung cancer.

This clonotype was recorded once. Because it lacks the conserved phenylalanine or tryptophan at the end, this CDR3 is likely a read error. The limits of the CDR3 on the DNA are not certain, so only TCRdb's listed CDR3 is given. V is TRBV30 and J is TRBJ2-7; the listed D gene, TRBD1, was not tested against the DNA. The germline V gene has CDR1 GTSNPN and CDR2 SVGIG (reference sequence). The CDR3 is made up of 13 amino acids, end residues included. The CDR3 loop reads CALMKTGTSILRT.

The chain employs TRBV10-3 and TRBJ2-2; D gene uncertain. Trimming pared 3 bases from V and 7 bases from J, leaving 18 bases between. Germline CDR1 is ENHRY and CDR2 is SYGVKD. CDR3 length equals 16 residues. CDR3 loop: CAISEGLHRGNGELFF. The CDR3, as DNA: TGTGCCATCAGTGAAGGGCTTCATCGTGGCAACGGGGAGCTGTTTTTT.

As for this clonotype: At one of its ends the junction is not consistent with the germline gene, which may arise from a read error. The rearrangement uses TRBV12-3 or TRBV12-4 and TRBJ2-5; D is perhaps TRBD2 (5 bases). The CDR3 loop spans 13 amino acids. CDR3 protein: CVISRYVEETQYF. The CDR3 DNA reads as TGTGTCATCAGTCGATATGTGGAGGAGACCCAATACTTC.

Comment on this clonotype: An end of the junction differs from the germline gene, which may be a read error. The chain combines TRBV6-1 with TRBJ1-1; D might be TRBD1 (5 bases). The CDR3 consists of 17 residues. Germline values: CDR1 MNHNS, CDR2 SASEGT. CDR3 residues: CASNGGTTRAGSTEGFF. As DNA, the CDR3 is TGTGCCAGCAATGGCGGGACCACCCGGGCAGGAAGCACTGAAGGTTTCTTT.

This clonotype was counted ten times or more. The chain recombines TRBV10-3 with TRBJ2-7; 7 nucleotides align to TRBD2. The CDR3 spans 15 residues. After removal of 4 bases from V and 4 bases from J, the junction contained 10 bases not matched to a gene. Germline CDR1 and CDR2: ENHRY and SYGVKD. CDR3 protein: CAISATLAEAYEQYV. CDR3 sequence (DNA): TGTGCCATCAGTGCAACGCTAGCGGAGGCGTACGAGCAGTACGTC.

The J gene is TRBJ2-5, the V gene TRBV18; a possible D gene is TRBD1 (6 bases). With 2 bases removed from V and 5 bases from J, the gap between germline ends came to 18 bases. Germline V CDR1 and CDR2: KGHSH, LQKENI. The CDR3 totals 16 residues. The CDR3 reads CASSPEAQGLRETQYF. CDR3 coding DNA: TGTGCCAGCTCACCAGAGGCGCAGGGGTTAAGGGAGACCCAGTACTTC.

Details on this clonotype: A much more abundant neighbour one base away suggests this may be a read error. The chain joins TRBV7-9 to TRBJ1-2; TRBD1 is a possible D gene (5 bases). Trimming left V 4 bases short and J 8 bases short, with 14 bases between. Looked up from germline, CDR1 is SEHNR and CDR2 is FQNEAQ (reference sequence). This CDR3 region has 13 residues. The CDR3 loop reads CASSSGTMMGYTF. The CDR3 bases are TGTGCCAGCAGCTCCGGGACGATGATGGGCTACACCTTC.

In the case of this clonotype: The junction does not match germline at one end; this may be a read error. In nucleotides, the CDR3 is TGCAGTGCTCTACATGCCTACGAGCAATACTTC. This codes for CSALHAYEQYF. The chain employs TRBV20-1 and TRBJ2-7; no firm D call. Germline loops: CDR1 DFQATT, CDR2 SNEGSKA (reference sequence). The CDR3 sequence is 11 residues long.

Points on this clonotype: The junction departs from the called germline gene at one end, perhaps through a read error. The chain carries TRBV29-1 and TRBJ2-5, with 9 bases lining up with TRBD1. This CDR3 contains 13 residues. In germline, CDR1 is SQVTM, CDR2 ANQGSEA. As DNA, the CDR3 is TGCAGCGGAACAGGGGGCCCTATGGAGACCCAATACTTC. Protein: CSGTGGPMETQYF. The variable domain in full, with the rest retrieved from reference TRBV29-1 and TRBJ2-5, is SAVISQKPSRDICQRGTSLTIQCQVDSQVTMMFWYRQQPGQSLTLIATANQGSEATYESGFVIDKFPISRPNLTFSTLTVSNMSPEDSSIYLCSGTGGPMETQYFGPGTRLLVL.

A word on this clonotype: This may be a read error: a much more frequent sequence differs by one nucleotide. The V and J genes are TRBV20-1 and TRBJ1-1, with D perhaps matching TRBD1 (5 bases). CDR1 and CDR2 from the germline V gene are DFQATT and SNEGSKA (reference sequence). This CDR3 contains 13 residues. This CDR3 is CSAKGVMNTEALF. CDR3 DNA: TGCAGTGCCAAAGGGGTTATGAACACTGAAGCTTTATTT.

On this clonotype: The germline gene is not matched at one end of the junction; a read error may be the cause. V gene TRBV29-1 combines with J gene TRBJ2-3; TRBD2 matches 7 bases. The germline V gene has CDR1 SQVTM and CDR2 ANQGSEA. CDR3 size: 16 residues. This CDR3 reads CSVAGVAGACTDTQCF. The CDR3 DNA is TGCAGCGTCGCGGGGGTAGCGGGTGCTTGCACAGATACGCAGTGTTTT.

In this sample, this clonotype turned up many times. The chain uses TRBV7-8 and TRBJ2-7; D remains unclear. The CDR3 has 15 residues. Germline V gives CDR1 SGHVS, CDR2 FQNEAQ. V was clipped by 1 base and J by 3 bases, with 13 bases between them. DNA for the CDR3: TGTGCCAGCAGCTTAGGAAGGGTCCGGCACTACGAGCAGTACTTC. It specifies CASSLGRVRHYEQYF.

Details on this clonotype: The junction departs from germline at one end; a sequencing error may be responsible. This chain joins TRBV5-6 and TRBJ2-6; D not resolved. CDR1 is SGHDT and CDR2 is YYEEEE in the germline V gene. The CDR3 is 15 amino acids. CDR3 region: CANSSDTSGANVLTF. In DNA form, the CDR3 reads TGTGCCAACAGCTCAGATACCTCTGGGGCCAACGTCCTGACTTTC.

A note on this clonotype: One end of the junction does not line up with germline, which may come from a read error. This chain uses TRBV11-2 with TRBJ2-1; 9 nucleotides match TRBD1. The CDR3 sequence is 14 residues long. Germline loops: CDR1 SGHAT, CDR2 FQNNGV. The CDR3 DNA is TGTACCAACAGCTTACAGGGGGCCTACAATGAACAGTTCTTC. It translates to CTNSLQGAYNEQFF.

Note on this clonotype: One junction end does not reproduce the germline sequence, and a read error may be involved. V and J are TRBV12-3 or TRBV12-4 and TRBJ2-1, with 7 bases identical to TRBD1. The CDR3 totals 14 residues. CDR3 nucleotides: TGTGCCAGGACTCTCGGGACAGAGCACAATGAGCAGTTGTTC. Translated, it gives CARTLGTEHNEQLF.

This chain connects TRBV6-5 to TRBJ2-3; D possibly matches TRBD1 or TRBD2 (6 bases each). The CDR3 has 16 amino acids. CDR1 is MNHEY and CDR2 is SVGAGI in the germline V gene. V was trimmed by 9 bases and J by 9 bases, leaving 28 bases between them. In DNA form, the CDR3 reads TGTGCCAGGAGGCTCGGAGGGGGGAAAGGCACAAACACGCAGTATTTT. Encoded protein: CARRLGGGKGTNTQYF.

V is TRBV6-5 and J is TRBJ2-3, with D perhaps TRBD2 (6 bases). V was cut by 6 bases and J by 12 bases, with 28 bases left in between. Germline CDR1 is MNHEY and CDR2 is SVGAGI. CDR3 length equals 16 residues. The CDR3 sequence is CASSYRGVAARDIQYF. The CDR3 nucleotides are TGTGCCAGCAGCTACCGTGGAGTAGCGGCTAGAGATATTCAGTATTTT.

As concerns this clonotype: A much larger clone lies a single base off, so this may be a read error. The V and J genes are TRBV20-1 and TRBJ2-1, with 13 bases that match TRBD2. CDR1 and CDR2 (germline): DFQATT, SNEGSKA (reference sequence). V lost 5 bases and J lost 7; bases outside the gene matches: 8. This CDR3 has 15 residues. CDR3 sequence: CSAEGLAGNQNEQFF. CDR3 nucleotides: TGCAGTGCTGAGGGACTAGCGGGGAATCAAAATGAGCAGTTCTTC.

The V and J genes are TRBV6-5 and TRBJ2-7; tentatively, D is TRBD2 (6 bases). V was pared by 9 bases and J by 0 bases, with 12 bases between. Germline assignment: CDR1 MNHEY and CDR2 SVGAGI. There are 13 residues in the CDR3. This chain's CDR3 is CASLGLDSYEQYF. DNA for the CDR3: TGTGCCAGTCTGGGACTGGACTCCTACGAGCAGTACTTC.

At least ten counts were recorded for this clonotype. V gene TRBV12-3 or TRBV12-4 combines with J gene TRBJ1-1, with a weak D call TRBD1 (5 bases). CDR3 length equals 12 residues. The V end lost 8 bases, the J end lost 2 bases, and 9 bases lay between the germline ends. The CDR3 loop is CASVRVNTEAFF. The CDR3 bases are TGTGCCAGCGTCAGGGTCAACACTGAAGCTTTCTTT.

Points on this clonotype: The conserved phenylalanine or tryptophan is not found at the CDR3 terminus, so this likely reflects a read error. This chain connects TRBV11-2 to TRBJ2-1; 14 nucleotides line up with TRBD2. V was clipped by 6 bases and J by 3 bases; unmatched bases: 13. In germline, CDR1 is SGHAT, CDR2 FQNNGV. This CDR3 comprises 19 residues. The CDR3 DNA sequence: TGTGCCAGCAGTTCCGGGGGGGGGACTAGCGGGAGTATCTACAATGAGCAGTTCTTA. Its translation is CASSSGGGTSGSIYNEQFL.

This clonotype was detected only a few times. CDR3: CASRGYEQYV. The CDR3 bases are TGTGCCAGCAGGGGGTACGAGCAGTACGTC. V and J are TRBV6-5 and TRBJ2-7; the D is unclear. The germline V gene encodes CDR1 MNHEY and CDR2 SVGAGI. Trimming took 6 bases from V and 4 from J, leaving 4 bases between them. This CDR3 contains 10 residues.

This clonotype was detected many times. This chain joins TRBV28 and TRBJ1-5; 7 bases map to TRBD1. The germline CDR1 and CDR2 sequences are MDHEN and SYDVKM. The J segment lost 5 bases and the V segment lost 2 bases, leaving 0 bases of the junction unmatched. CDR3 length equals 13 residues. DNA for the CDR3: TGTGCCAGCAGTTTAAGGGGGCATCAGCCCCAGCATTTT. Residues: CASSLRGHQPQHF.

This chain uses TRBV12-3 or TRBV12-4 with TRBJ1-2, with D unresolved. Trimming cost V 6 bases and J 4 bases, with 9 bases left between them. The CDR3 is 12 amino acids. The CDR3 DNA is TGTGCCAGCAGCTTCGACGGCTATGGCTACACCTTC. Amino acids: CASSFDGYGYTF.

Comment on this clonotype: This CDR3 is missing its conserved last phenylalanine or tryptophan, likely due to a read error. The V gene is TRBV6-2 or TRBV6-3, the J gene TRBJ2-1; D might be TRBD2 (6 bases). The CDR3 totals 15 residues. CDR1 and CDR2 (germline): MNHEY, SVGEGT. V was cut by 2 bases and J by 2 bases, with 10 bases left in between. As DNA, the CDR3 is TGTGCCAGCAGTTACATTGGGGAGGCCTACAATGAGCAGTTCTTA. Its protein is CASSYIGEAYNEQFL.

The chain employs TRBV4-3 and TRBJ2-7; 7 bases fit TRBD2. Germline CDR1 and CDR2: LGHNA and YSLEER. V lost 6 bases to trimming and J lost 4 bases; unmatched junction nucleotides: 3. The CDR3 extends over 12 amino acids. Written as DNA, the CDR3 is TGCGCCAGCAGTTCGGGAGGTTACGAGCAGTACTTC. It codes for CASSSGGYEQYF.

In regard to this clonotype: One end of the junction is discordant with germline, which a read error may explain. The chain is built from TRBV29-1 and TRBJ2-1; D unclear. CDR3 length: 11 residues. The germline gives CDR1 SQVTM, CDR2 ANQGSEA. The CDR3 spells CNATYVNEKFF. DNA of the CDR3: TGCAACGCTACTTACGTGAATGAGAAGTTCTTC.